The 25 T cell receptor beta chains below were found in one sample sequenced in a study of cytomegalovirus exposure and HLA in healthy donors. The PCR ran on 60 Vbeta and 13 Jbeta primers. Method: immunoSEQ multiplex PCR; TCRdb's copy keeps in-frame clones and lacks some. This table has 100,000 to 150,000 clones, approximately 80% appearing once. Specimen: PBMCs. These receptors came from a man aged 40-49 years in good health and CMV-seronegative.

J is TRBJ2-3 and V is TRBV5-4; D remains ambiguous. The V gene's germline CDR1 is SGHNT and CDR2 YYREEE (reference sequence). Deletions cut 4 bases from V and 4 bases from J, with 13 bases between. This CDR3 contains 14 residues. The CDR3 here is CASSPVDPPDTQYF. In nucleotides, the CDR3 is TGTGCCAGCAGCCCAGTTGATCCGCCAGATACGCAGTATTTT.

This chain joins TRBV7-3 and TRBJ2-3; D uncertain. CDR3 size: 15 residues. Trimming cost V 4 bases and J 0 bases, with 11 bases left between them. CDR1 is SGHTA, CDR2 FQGTGA, per germline. CDR3 bases: TGTGCCAGCAGCTACGCACTTTCTAGCACAGATACGCAGTATTTT. This gives the protein CASSYALSSTDTQYF.

The rearrangement uses TRBV6-4 and TRBJ2-1, with 9 bases lining up with TRBD2. The CDR3 runs to 15 residues. V shed 6 bases and J 7 bases; nucleotides not matched to a gene: 10. Looked up from germline, CDR1 is MRHNA and CDR2 is SNTAGT. Written as DNA, the CDR3 is TGTGCCAGCAGCCCCGGGGCTAGCGGGGAAAATGAGCAGTTCTTC. Its protein product is CASSPGASGENEQFF.

The CDR3 nucleotides read TGTGCCAGTAGTATAGTCTTTCCGACTGACTACAATGAGCAGTTCTTC. Its protein is CASSIVFPTDYNEQFF. The V call is TRBV19, the J call TRBJ2-1; D gene uncertain. The germline V and J ends were trimmed by 1 base and 3 bases, with 13 bases remaining between them. CDR1 is LNHDA and CDR2 is SQIVND in the germline V gene (reference sequence). The CDR3 is 16 residues long. Based on the CDR3 plus reference TRBV19 and TRBJ2-1, the full variable domain is DGGITQSPKYLFRKEGQNVTLSCEQNLNHDAMYWYRQDPGQGLRLIYYSQIVNDFQKGDIAEGYSVSREKKESFPLTVTSAQKNPTAFYLCASSIVFPTDYNEQFFGPGTRLTVL.

The rearrangement uses TRBV14 and TRBJ1-1, with 7 bases lining up with TRBD1. The CDR3 loop spans 16 amino acids. CDR1 and CDR2 from the germline V gene are SGHDN and FVKESK. V dropped 7 bases and J dropped 0; count of bases not matched to a gene: 11. CDR3 DNA: TGTGCCAGCAAGGGACAGAGTAATTTCCTGAACACTGAAGCTTTCTTT. Its translation: CASKGQSNFLNTEAFF. The complete variable domain, with remaining parts taken from reference TRBV14 and TRBJ1-1, reads EAGVTQFPSHSVIEKGQTVTLRCDPISGHDNLYWYRRVMGKEIKFLLHFVKESKQDESGMPNNRFLAERTGGTYSTLKVQPAELEDSGVYFCASKGQSNFLNTEAFFGQGTRLTVV.

V and J are TRBV14 and TRBJ2-2; no firm D call. Germline V gene sequence: CDR1 SGHDN, CDR2 FVKESK. The CDR3 length is 13 residues. V gave up 4 bases and J gave up 5 bases, with 8 bases separating them. The DNA for the CDR3 is TGTGCCAGCAGCCTCCTAGTAACCGGGGAGCTGTTTTTT. It specifies CASSLLVTGELFF.

J is TRBJ1-5 and V is TRBV19; D uncertain. Germline V lookup: CDR1 LNHDA, CDR2 SQIVND (reference sequence). Trimming left V 0 bases short and J 5 bases short, with 14 bases between. The CDR3 extends over 16 amino acids. The DNA for the CDR3 is TGTGCCAGTAGTATAGAGGGAGGGATTCGGGATCAGCCCCAGCATTTT. Amino acid sequence: CASSIEGGIRDQPQHF.

This rearrangement joins TRBV18 to TRBJ2-3; 11 bases map to TRBD1. The CDR3 covers 16 residues. V lost 2 bases and J lost 5; bases outside the gene matches: 6. Germline V gene sequence: CDR1 KGHSH, CDR2 LQKENI. CDR3 in DNA: TGTGCCAGCTCACCAATCTGGACAGGGGGCAAAGATACGCAGTATTTT. This gives the protein CASSPIWTGGKDTQYF.

The chain employs TRBV20-1 and TRBJ1-2; 9 bases are a match to TRBD1. The CDR3 runs to 11 residues. CDR1 is DFQATT and CDR2 is SNEGSKA in the germline V gene (reference sequence). V lost 5 bases, J lost 8 bases, and 3 bases stayed unmatched. The chain's CDR3 is CSAFTGGGYTF. In DNA form, the CDR3 reads TGCAGTGCTTTCACAGGGGGCGGCTACACCTTC.

This sequence joins TRBV6-6 and TRBJ1-1; D ambiguous. The CDR3 totals 12 residues. The V gene's germline CDR1 is MNHNY and CDR2 SVGAGI (reference sequence). Trimming left V 0 bases short and J 7 bases short, with 6 bases between. The CDR3 DNA reads as TGTGCCAGCAGTTACTCGGCGGTTGAAGCTTTCTTT. This translates into CASSYSAVEAFF.

The chain couples TRBV4-1 to TRBJ1-4; 9 bases align to TRBD1. The trim removed 5 bases at V and 6 bases at J, leaving 1 base unmatched. Germline V gives CDR1 MGHRA, CDR2 YSYEKL. This CDR3 spans 13 amino acids. This CDR3 reads CASSWTGDEKLFF. The CDR3 nucleotides are TGCGCCAGCAGCTGGACAGGGGATGAAAAACTGTTTTTT.

Only a few counts were recorded for this clone. This chain joins TRBV9 and TRBJ1-2; the match to TRBD1 covers 7 bases. Losses at the gene ends were 2 bases for V and 2 bases for J; bases not matched to a gene: 9. The CDR3 spans 16 residues. Germline CDR1 SGDLS, CDR2 YYNGEE. The DNA for the CDR3 is TGTGCCAGCAGCGTTGACAGGGTCGGAGCGAACTATGGCTACACCTTC. It encodes CASSVDRVGANYGYTF.

This sequence joins TRBV7-9 and TRBJ2-1; weak D call: TRBD2 (7 bases). The length of the CDR3 is 15 residues. Trimming removed 5 bases at V and 9 bases at J, with 20 bases between. The germline V gene encodes CDR1 SEHNR and CDR2 FQNEAQ (reference sequence). CDR3 region: CASSAEGGLIGEQFF. The DNA of the CDR3 is TGTGCCAGCAGCGCCGAGGGGGGGCTAATAGGTGAGCAGTTCTTC. Full variable domain (missing parts from reference TRBV7-9 and TRBJ2-1): DTGVSQNPRHKITKRGQNVTFRCDPISEHNRLYWYRQTLGQGPEFLTYFQNEAQLEKSRLLSDRFSAERPKGSFSTLEIQRTEQGDSAMYLCASSAEGGLIGEQFFGPGTRLTVL.

The V and J genes are TRBV19 and TRBJ1-1, with D maybe TRBD1 (6 bases). CDR3 length: 16 residues. V was cut by 9 bases and J by 2 bases, with 22 bases left in between. Germline V gives CDR1 LNHDA, CDR2 SQIVND (reference sequence). The CDR3 is CASSKGGGSINTEAFF. The CDR3 DNA is TGTGCCAGCAGCAAAGGGGGGGGCTCCATAAACACTGAAGCTTTCTTT.

The CDR3 reads CASSAGYEQYF. CDR3 in DNA: TGTGCCAGCAGCGCCGGGTACGAGCAGTACTTC. The genes are TRBV9 and TRBJ2-7; D remains ambiguous. This CDR3 is built from 11 residues. V was trimmed by 3 bases and J by 4 bases, leaving 5 bases between them. Germline CDR1 reads SGDLS; CDR2 reads YYNGEE.

This clone was observed a handful of times. The chain has TRBV7-2 and TRBJ1-2; D perhaps matches TRBD1 (5 bases). This CDR3 spans 15 amino acids. The V gene lost 0 bases and the J gene lost 1 base, with 9 bases spanning the gap. Germline-derived CDR1 and CDR2 are SGHTA and FQGNSA. The CDR3, as DNA: TGTGCCAGCAGCTTAGCGCAGGGCTATAACTATGGCTACACCTTC. Its protein product is CASSLAQGYNYGYTF.

The genes are TRBV7-2 and TRBJ1-5; unclear D gene. Germline V gives CDR1 SGHTA, CDR2 FQGNSA. Trimming left V 2 bases short and J 4 bases short, with 6 bases between. There are 13 residues in the CDR3. The CDR3 nucleotides read TGTGCCAGCAGCTTAAGAGGGAATCAGCCCCAGCATTTT. Its translation: CASSLRGNQPQHF.

V gene TRBV7-9 combines with J gene TRBJ1-6; TRBD1 might be the D (5 bases). CDR3 length: 14 amino acids. The V gene lost 3 bases and the J gene lost 9 bases, with 12 bases spanning the gap. Looked up from germline, CDR1 is SEHNR and CDR2 is FQNEAQ (reference sequence). The CDR3 DNA reads TGTGCCAGCAGCTTCGAGCAGGGCGGTTCACCCCTCCACTTT. Its translation is CASSFEQGGSPLHF.

V gene TRBV9 combines with J gene TRBJ1-1; perhaps TRBD1 as D (5 bases). This CDR3 is 13 amino acids long. V was shortened by 2 bases and J by 6 bases, with 11 bases between the two germline ends. CDR1 and CDR2 (germline): SGDLS, YYNGEE. CDR3 in amino acids: CASSVNWGPEAFF. For the CDR3, the DNA is TGTGCCAGCAGCGTTAATTGGGGCCCTGAAGCTTTCTTT.

The chain recombines TRBV5-4 with TRBJ2-3, with 8 bases identical to TRBD1. The ends lost 4 bases at V and 0 bases at J; junction bases unmatched: 4. CDR1 and CDR2 (germline): SGHNT, YYREEE (reference sequence). CDR3 length: 15 amino acids. CDR3 nucleotide sequence: TGTGCCAGCAGCCGACGGGACAGGAGCACAGATACGCAGTATTTT. It codes for CASSRRDRSTDTQYF.

The rearrangement links TRBV29-1 to TRBJ2-1, with 7 bases that match TRBD1. CDR3 size: 18 residues. V dropped 6 bases and J dropped 6; count of bases not matched to a gene: 23. In germline, CDR1 is SQVTM, CDR2 ANQGSEA. CDR3: CSVETEGAGRYYGNEQFF. In nucleotides, the CDR3 is TGCAGCGTAGAGACAGAGGGGGCAGGCCGTTATTACGGCAATGAGCAGTTCTTC.

V and J are TRBV7-9 and TRBJ1-6, with 8 bases fitting TRBD1. CDR1 and CDR2 from the germline V gene are SEHNR and FQNEAQ (reference sequence). This CDR3 is 14 amino acids long. The ends lost 4 bases at V and 9 bases at J; junction bases unmatched: 5. DNA of the CDR3: TGTGCCAGCAGCTCGACAGGGGTACTTTCACCCCTCCACTTT. Amino acid sequence: CASSSTGVLSPLHF. Based on the CDR3 plus reference TRBV7-9 and TRBJ1-6, the full variable domain is DTGVSQNPRHKITKRGQNVTFRCDPISEHNRLYWYRQTLGQGPEFLTYFQNEAQLEKSRLLSDRFSAERPKGSFSTLEIQRTEQGDSAMYLCASSSTGVLSPLHFGNGTRLTVT.

CDR3: CASSLMGGNTEAFF. Here the CDR3 DNA reads TGTGCCAGCAGCTTAATGGGAGGGAACACTGAAGCTTTCTTT. V usage is TRBV7-3 and J usage is TRBJ1-1; D not certain. The CDR3 totals 14 residues. V lost 1 base to trimming and J lost 1 base, with 7 bases between them. Per the germline V gene, CDR1 is SGHTA and CDR2 is FQGTGA.

The chain couples TRBV7-9 to TRBJ1-5; TRBD1 is a possible D gene (5 bases). This CDR3 comprises 14 residues. Germline CDR1 reads SEHNR; CDR2 reads FQNEAQ (reference sequence). V was cut by 5 bases and J by 4 bases, with 12 bases left in between. This CDR3 is CASSVTGKNQPQHF. The CDR3 DNA is TGTGCCAGCAGCGTCACAGGAAAGAATCAGCCCCAGCATTTT.

This clone was counted a few times. The chain is built from TRBV25-1 and TRBJ2-2; 8 positions agree with TRBD2. This CDR3 spans 14 amino acids. Germline CDR1 is MGHDK and CDR2 is SYGVNS. V lost 3 bases to trimming and J lost 8 bases; unmatched junction nucleotides: 5. Here the CDR3 DNA reads TGTGCCAGCAGTGACGGGGGGGAAGGGGGGGAGCTGTTTTTT. It codes for CASSDGGEGGELFF.